The 9 T cell receptor beta chains below were found in one sample sequenced in a study of blood T cell repertoires in COVID-19. Profiling relied on immunoSEQ multiplex PCR, and the TCRdb table lists in-frame clones only, not all of them. The data contain around 250,000 clones, 85% of them singletons. Sequencing was done on a sample of PBMCs or T cells enriched from blood (not recorded which). These TCRs come from a woman aged 45-59 years with acute COVID-19.

The chain carries TRBV6-2 or TRBV6-3 and TRBJ1-2; D ambiguous. Trimming pared 5 bases from V and 7 bases from J, leaving 8 bases between. The CDR3 is 11 residues long. Per the germline V gene, CDR1 is MNHEY and CDR2 is SVGEGT. The CDR3: CASSPSIGYTF. CDR3 coding DNA: TGTGCCAGCAGTCCGAGTATTGGCTACACCTTC.

The chain carries TRBV9 and TRBJ1-3; 8 bases line up with TRBD1. Per germline, CDR1 SGDLS and CDR2 YYNGEE. Germline trimming cut 4 bases from V and 14 bases from J; bases unmatched to any gene: 17. This CDR3 has 15 residues. CDR3: CASSTSAGGRLRVYF. In DNA, the CDR3 is TGTGCCAGCAGCACATCCGCAGGGGGCAGGTTACGGGTATATTTT.

Written as DNA, the CDR3 is TGCGCCAGCAGCTTTGGAGCGGGGGGCCCGACCGAAGAGACCCAGTACTTC. This translates into CASSFGAGGPTEETQYF. The chain links TRBV5-1 to TRBJ2-5, with 9 bases matching TRBD2. There are 17 residues in the CDR3. V trimming: 2 bases; J trimming: 3 bases; junction bases outside the gene matches: 11. The germline V gene encodes CDR1 SGHRS and CDR2 YFSETQ. The variable domain in full, completed from reference TRBV5-1 and TRBJ2-5, reads KAGVTQTPRYLIKTRGQQVTLSCSPISGHRSVSWYQQTPGQGLQFLFEYFSETQRNKGNFPGRFSGRQFSNSRSEMNVSTLELGDSALYLCASSFGAGGPTEETQYFGPGTRLLVL.

There are a few counts of this clone. This chain uses TRBV19 with TRBJ2-2; unclear D gene. CDR1 LNHDA and CDR2 SQIVND come from the germline V gene (reference sequence). V was shortened by 9 bases and J by 5 bases, with 10 bases between the two germline ends. The CDR3 length is 12 residues. CDR3 protein: CASKERTGELFF. The CDR3 DNA reads as TGTGCCAGCAAAGAGAGAACCGGGGAGCTGTTTTTT.

This sequence joins TRBV3-1 (or the pseudogene TRBV3-2) and TRBJ1-1; D unclear. There are 14 residues in the CDR3. The V end lost 4 bases, the J end lost 0 bases, and 9 bases lay between the germline ends. From germline, CDR1 is LGHDT and CDR2 YNNKEL (reference sequence). This chain's CDR3 is CASSPQAMNTEAFF. The CDR3 nucleotides are TGTGCCAGCAGCCCCCAAGCTATGAACACTGAAGCTTTCTTT.

This chain joins TRBV14 and TRBJ2-5, with D possibly TRBD2 on 6 matching bases. Trimming shortened V by 4 bases and J by 2 bases, and 11 bases separated the two germline ends. The CDR3 is made up of 14 amino acids. The germline gives CDR1 SGHDN, CDR2 FVKESK. CDR3 region: CASSRHSGQETQYF. The CDR3 DNA sequence: TGTGCCAGCAGCCGACATAGCGGACAAGAGACCCAGTACTTC. Drawing the rest from reference TRBV14 and TRBJ2-5, the complete variable domain is EAGVTQFPSHSVIEKGQTVTLRCDPISGHDNLYWYRRVMGKEIKFLLHFVKESKQDESGMPNNRFLAERTGGTYSTLKVQPAELEDSGVYFCASSRHSGQETQYFGPGTRLLVL.

This clone was recorded once. The chain has TRBV19 and TRBJ2-7, with 8 nucleotides matching TRBD1. The trim removed 7 bases at V and 1 base at J, leaving 3 bases unmatched. The CDR3 totals 13 residues. CDR1 LNHDA and CDR2 SQIVND come from the germline V gene (reference sequence). The CDR3 DNA reads as TGTGCCAGTACCGGGACAGGATCCTACGAGCAGTACTTC. Its protein product is CASTGTGSYEQYF. Looking up the rest from reference TRBV19 and TRBJ2-7 gives the full variable domain: DGGITQSPKYLFRKEGQNVTLSCEQNLNHDAMYWYRQDPGQGLRLIYYSQIVNDFQKGDIAEGYSVSREKKESFPLTVTSAQKNPTAFYLCASTGTGSYEQYFGPGTRLTVT.

V usage is TRBV7-2 and J usage is TRBJ2-6; no firm D call. Trimming cost V 3 bases and J 0 bases, with 12 bases left between them. The CDR3 covers 17 residues. Germline V gene lookup returns CDR1 SGHTA and CDR2 FQGNSA. Written as DNA, the CDR3 is TGTGCCAGCAGCTTGGGTGGCTCAGGCTCTGGGGCCAACGTCCTGACTTTC. It is translated as CASSLGGSGSGANVLTF.

J is TRBJ1-1 and V is TRBV6-4; D is perhaps TRBD1 (6 bases). The CDR3 has 14 residues. Trimming removed 3 bases at V and 1 base at J, with 9 bases between. Germline CDR1 is MRHNA and CDR2 is SNTAGT. CDR3 in DNA: TGTGCCAGCAGTGAAACAGGGCGGAACACTGAAGCTTTCTTT. It encodes CASSETGRNTEAFF.